The rows below give T cell receptor beta chains drawn from one sample of a study of graft-versus-host responses after intestinal transplantation. The antigens for these receptors are not known. The protocol was immunoSEQ multiplex PCR, while the TCRdb copy is restricted to in-frame clones and leaves out a portion. This sample has around 100,000 clones, with about 92% found just once. Sequencing was performed on unstimulated CD8+ T cells sorted from spleen or lymph node cells, taken before transplant. The source is a human donor who was the organ donor for an intestinal transplant. Each CDR3 is given with its conserved first and last residue. D genes are given only for firm matches. Clone size is not always given. Where it is, it says once, few, many or a class for expanded clones.

NA	NA	TRBV7-2	TRBJ2-1	CASSPISAGLSYNEQFF	TGTGCCAGCAGCCCAATCTCGGCGGGACTCTCCTACAATGAGCAGTTCTTC
NA	NA	TRBV7-2	TRBJ2-2	CASSFSNTGELFF	TGTGCCAGCAGCTTCTCTAACACCGGGGAGCTGTTTTTT
NA	few	TRBV2	TRBJ1-1	CASPGGSQREAFF	TGTGCCAGCCCCGGAGGGAGCCAGAGAGAAGCTTTCTTT
NA	NA	TRBV6-5	TRBJ2-7	CASSQGPYEQYF	TGTGCCAGCAGTCAGGGCCCCTACGAGCAGTACTTC
NA	NA	TRBV7-6	TRBJ1-3	CASSLAPRQGPMGNTIYF	TGTGCCAGCAGCTTAGCGCCGAGGCAGGGGCCTATGGGAAACACCATATATTTT
TRBD2	NA	TRBV19	TRBJ2-2	CASSTWGGRPPPNTGELFF	TGTGCCAGTAGTACCTGGGGCGGGAGGCCTCCCCCGAACACCGGGGAGCTGTTTTTT
TRBD2	NA	TRBV4-2	TRBJ2-1	CASSQDLAGLSYNEQFF	TGTGCCAGCAGCCAAGATTTAGCGGGACTCTCCTACAATGAGCAGTTCTTC
NA	NA	TRBV6-4	TRBJ1-2	CASSDSLSQELNGYTF	TGTGCCAGCAGTGACTCTTTGTCACAGGAATTGAATGGCTACACCTTC
NA	NA	TRBV6-1	TRBJ2-7	CASSETPFEQYF	TGTGCCAGCAGTGAAACCCCGTTCGAGCAGTACTTC
NA	NA	TRBV27	TRBJ2-3	CASSLAGDTQYF	TGTGCCAGCAGTTTAGCCGGAGATACGCAGTATTTT
TRBD2	NA	TRBV7-2	TRBJ2-1	CASSLGLGGYNEQFF	TGTGCCAGCAGCCTAGGACTAGGCGGGTACAATGAGCAGTTCTTC
NA	NA	TRBV27	TRBJ2-1	CASSLSLLYEQFF	TGTGCCAGCAGCTTATCCCTCTTATATGAGCAGTTCTTC
NA	NA	TRBV7-9	TRBJ2-7	CASSSSSVYYEQYF	TGTGCCAGCAGCTCGTCCTCGGTCTACTACGAGCAGTACTTC
NA	once	TRBV6-1	TRBJ2-7	CASIRSYEQYF	TGTGCCAGCATTAGGTCCTACGAGCAGTACTTC
TRBD2	once	TRBV5-1	TRBJ2-1	CASSSPRERRPGREQFF	TGCGCCAGCAGCTCCCCGCGGGAGCGGCGCCCGGGAAGAGAGCAGTTCTTC
TRBD2	NA	TRBV10-2	TRBJ2-5	CASSAELAWETQYF	TGCGCCAGCAGCGCAGAACTAGCGTGGGAGACCCAGTACTTC
TRBD2	NA	TRBV10-2	TRBJ2-5	CASSEGGLAPFQETQYF	TGCGCCAGCAGTGAGGGGGGACTAGCGCCCTTCCAAGAGACCCAGTACTTC
NA	NA	TRBV27	TRBJ2-7	CASRQGEGYEQYF	TGTGCCAGCAGACAGGGGGAGGGCTACGAGCAGTACTTC
TRBD1	once	TRBV7-9	TRBJ1-4	CASSLSTGLDNEKLFF	TGTGCCAGCAGCTTATCGACAGGGCTTGATAATGAAAAACTGTTTTTT
NA	NA	TRBV2	TRBJ2-7	CASRLNYEQYF	TGTGCCAGCAGACTGAACTACGAGCAGTACTTC
TRBD2	NA	TRBV27	TRBJ2-3	CASREAGVDTQYF	TGTGCCAGCAGGGAAGCGGGAGTGGATACGCAGTATTTT
NA	few	TRBV10-1	TRBJ2-1	CASSGIWGPNEQFF	TGCGCCAGCAGTGGTATTTGGGGTCCCAATGAGCAGTTCTTC
TRBD2	NA	TRBV27	TRBJ2-3	CASSLLAGGADTQYF	TGTGCCAGCAGTCTTCTAGCGGGGGGGGCAGATACGCAGTATTTT
NA	NA	TRBV5-1	TRBJ2-3	CASSVPGDTDTQYF	TGCGCCAGCAGCGTCCCGGGTGACACAGATACGCAGTATTTT
TRBD2	NA	TRBV4-1	TRBJ2-7	CASSLFPGTSDYEQYF	TGCGCCAGCAGCCTTTTCCCCGGGACTAGCGACTACGAGCAGTACTTC
NA	NA	TRBV4-1	TRBJ2-1	CASSQPRDIYNEQFF	TGCGCCAGCAGCCAGCCACGGGACATATACAATGAGCAGTTCTTC
NA	NA	TRBV30	TRBJ2-3	CACQDDSTDTQYF	TGTGCCTGCCAGGACGACAGCACAGATACGCAGTATTTT
TRBD1	once	TRBV6-5	TRBJ1-2	CATGTAAYGYTF	TGTGCCACAGGGACAGCTGCTTATGGCTACACCTTC
TRBD1	NA	TRBV4-3	TRBJ1-2	CASSQGLRGGAGYTF	TGCGCCAGCAGCCAAGGATTGCGAGGGGGCGCTGGCTACACCTTC
NA	NA	TRBV6-5	TRBJ1-2	CASSYSRGGYGYTF	TGTGCCAGCAGTTACTCGCGAGGGGGCTATGGCTACACCTTC
NA	NA	TRBV11-2	TRBJ2-7	CASSLGGRPAYEQYF	TGTGCCAGCAGCTTAGGGGGGCGGCCCGCCTACGAGCAGTACTTC
TRBD1	once	TRBV5-1	TRBJ2-3	CASSLGVTGIPTDTQYF	TGCGCCAGCAGCTTGGGGGTGACAGGGATCCCCACAGATACGCAGTATTTT
TRBD2	NA	TRBV19	TRBJ2-7	CASSTVAGDHYYEQYF	TGTGCCAGTAGTACGGTAGCGGGGGACCATTACTACGAGCAGTACTTC
NA	NA	TRBV6-5	TRBJ2-1	CASSPRLVIYNEQFF	TGTGCCAGCAGTCCGCGACTAGTAATCTACAATGAGCAGTTCTTC
NA	once	TRBV30	TRBJ2-2	CAWSTGNTGELFF	TGTGCCTGGAGTACAGGGAACACCGGGGAGCTGTTTTTT